Shown below are 10 T cell receptor beta chains from a single sample sequenced in a study of blood T cell repertoires in COVID-19. Profiled with immunoSEQ multiplex PCR; TCRdb holds only in-frame clones, not every one. Among under 50,000 clones listed, approximately 93% were seen once. Material for sequencing was peripheral blood. The receptors come from a man aged 60-69 years with COVID-19, enrolled during active disease.

The chain uses TRBV19 and TRBJ2-1; 10 nucleotides match TRBD2. The CDR3 runs 21 residues. The V segment lost 0 bases and the J segment 1 base; nucleotides outside the gene matches: 15. The germline V gene encodes CDR1 LNHDA and CDR2 SQIVND (reference sequence). The CDR3, as DNA: TGTGCCAGTAGTATAGAGTTACTAGCGGGATCCCGCTCGGATTCCTACAATGAGCAGTTCTTC. This codes for CASSIELLAGSRSDSYNEQFF.

The chain employs TRBV5-1 and TRBJ1-6; 7 bases fit TRBD1. This CDR3 spans 17 amino acids. Germline-derived CDR1 and CDR2 are SGHRS and YFSETQ. V shed 5 bases and J 6 bases; nucleotides not matched to a gene: 14. CDR3 sequence: CASSSTVGGLFNSPLHF. In DNA form, the CDR3 reads TGCGCCAGCAGTTCTACGGTAGGGGGCCTCTTTAATTCACCCCTCCACTTT.

This chain uses TRBV2 with TRBJ2-3; 8 bases line up with TRBD1. V lost 6 bases to trimming and J lost 3 bases; unmatched junction nucleotides: 2. This CDR3 has 13 residues. Looked up from germline, CDR1 is SNHLY and CDR2 is FYNNEI. This CDR3 reads CASSTGGTDTQYF. CDR3 DNA sequence: TGTGCCAGCAGCACAGGGGGGACAGATACGCAGTATTTT.

The rearrangement uses TRBV7-9 and TRBJ2-2; TRBD1 might be the D (6 bases). Germline CDR1 and CDR2: SEHNR and FQNEAQ (reference sequence). The CDR3 sequence is 16 residues long. Between the trimmed V and J ends, which lost 1 base and 4 bases, there was a span of 13 bases. In nucleotides, the CDR3 is TGTGCCAGCAGCTTAGAGTCAGGGGCGGGCACCGGGGAGCTGTTTTTT. Protein product: CASSLESGAGTGELFF.

The chain carries TRBV12-3 or TRBV12-4 and TRBJ1-2; D may be TRBD1 (5 bases). The CDR3 length is 12 residues. The ends were cut back, 8 bases at V and 3 bases at J, with 10 bases in the middle. The CDR3 here is CASAGQHYGYTF. The DNA for the CDR3 is TGTGCCAGCGCCGGACAACACTATGGCTACACCTTC.

V is TRBV6-2 or TRBV6-3 and J is TRBJ1-5; 9 bases map to TRBD1. Germline CDR1 MNHEY, CDR2 SVGEGT. The ends lost 4 bases at V and 2 bases at J; junction bases unmatched: 6. The CDR3 contains 16 residues. The CDR3: CASSSNRGQGNQPQHF. CDR3 nucleotides: TGTGCCAGCAGTTCCAACAGGGGGCAGGGCAATCAGCCCCAGCATTTT.

This rearrangement joins TRBV30 to TRBJ2-7; TRBD2 is a possible D gene (6 bases). Germline CDR1 reads GTSNPN; CDR2 reads SVGIG (reference sequence). V gave up 0 bases and J gave up 0 bases, with 12 bases separating them. The CDR3 sequence is 15 residues long. The CDR3 region is CAWSVRRDASYEQYF. CDR3 nucleotide sequence: TGTGCCTGGAGTGTAAGGCGGGATGCCTCCTACGAGCAGTACTTC.

The J gene is TRBJ1-5, the V gene TRBV19, with D possibly being TRBD1 (6 bases). The CDR3 loop spans 18 amino acids. The V gene's germline CDR1 is LNHDA and CDR2 SQIVND (reference sequence). Trimming left V 4 bases short and J 4 bases short, with 23 bases between. Here the CDR3 DNA reads TGTGCCAGTAGTACAATTCGACAGGCGGCATCGGGAAATCAGCCCCAGCATTTT. It codes for CASSTIRQAASGNQPQHF.

The V and J genes are TRBV7-9 and TRBJ1-2; TRBD1 matches at 9 bases. This CDR3 has 17 amino acids. J lost 2 bases, V lost 0 bases, and 7 bases had no gene match. The germline gives CDR1 SEHNR, CDR2 FQNEAQ (reference sequence). This chain's CDR3 is CASSLAGGTGKNYGYTF. The CDR3 DNA sequence: TGTGCCAGCAGCTTAGCGGGGGGGACAGGGAAGAACTATGGCTACACCTTC.

The chain joins TRBV6-5 to TRBJ2-7, with D possibly matching TRBD1 (6 bases). CDR1 MNHEY and CDR2 SVGAGI come from the germline V gene. CDR3 length equals 15 residues. The V gene lost 2 bases and the J gene lost 4 bases, with 15 bases spanning the gap. The CDR3 reads CASSYHREWVYEQYF. CDR3 nucleotides: TGTGCCAGCAGTTACCACAGGGAGTGGGTTTACGAGCAGTACTTC.